The 6 T cell receptor beta chains presented below share a single source sample, sequenced in a study of blood T cells in healthy people across ages. A J-beta primer mix and a sample-barcoded 5' primer were used in a second PCR of roughly 6 to 11 cycles. TCRdb reprocessed the 5' RACE reads with MiXCR, giving one entry per CDR3 protein. The sample has 800,000 or so distinct CDR3 sequences, around a quarter seen once; the top ten hold around 3.6%. The same data also contributed to another study, on T cells of mothers and their children.

Material for sequencing was blood. These receptor sequences come from a boy aged 10-17 years in good health.

This clonotype was picked up a small number of times. This chain uses TRBV12-3 or TRBV12-4 with TRBJ1-2; no clear D gene. Trimming took 3 bases from V and 8 from J, leaving 10 bases between them. The CDR3 is 12 amino acids. For the CDR3, the DNA is TGTGCCAGCAGTTTGTTTCCCGGCGGCTACACCTTC. It translates to CASSLFPGGYTF.

This clonotype was picked up a small number of times. The V and J genes are TRBV28 and TRBJ1-1, with a tentative D call TRBD1 (5 bases). The CDR3 covers 14 residues. Between the trimmed V and J ends, which lost 6 bases and 1 base, there was a span of 12 bases. Germline V gene data show CDR1 as MDHEN and CDR2 as SYDVKM. In DNA form, the CDR3 reads TGTGCCAGCAGCTACGCGGGGCCGAACACTGAAGCTTTCTTT. Its translation: CASSYAGPNTEAFF.

This clonotype occurred a few times. This sequence joins TRBV20-1 and TRBJ2-5; 10 bases line up with TRBD2. This CDR3 has 13 residues. The J segment lost 4 bases and the V segment lost 7 bases, leaving 6 bases of the junction unmatched. Germline CDR1 reads DFQATT; CDR2 reads SNEGSKA (reference sequence). For the CDR3, the DNA is TGCAGTGAAGCGGGGGGGTTGGCAGAGACCCAGTACTTC. Translating it yields CSEAGGLAETQYF.

A few counts support this clonotype. The CDR3 nucleotides read TGTGCCAGCAGTAGGGGACAGGGTTCACAGCAGTACTTC. Translation gives CASSRGQGSQQYF. J is TRBJ2-5 and V is TRBV6-5, with 9 bases aligning to TRBD1. CDR1 and CDR2 from the germline V gene are MNHEY and SVGAGI. This CDR3 is 13 amino acids long. Trimming took 5 bases from V and 11 from J; bases not matched to a gene: 9.

This clonotype was seen a handful of times. This chain joins TRBV7-9 and TRBJ2-4; D possibly corresponds to TRBD1 (6 bases). The germline V gene encodes CDR1 SEHNR and CDR2 FQNEAQ (reference sequence). CDR3 length: 18 amino acids. V was cut by 5 bases and J by 1 base, with 21 bases left in between. Written as DNA, the CDR3 is TGTGCCAGCAGCCCACGAAGGGGGTCAGGGATGGCCAAAAACATTCAGTACTTC. It translates to CASSPRRGSGMAKNIQYF. Based on the CDR3 plus reference TRBV7-9 and TRBJ2-4, the full variable domain is DTGVSQNPRHKITKRGQNVTFRCDPISEHNRLYWYRQTLGQGPEFLTYFQNEAQLEKSRLLSDRFSAERPKGSFSTLEIQRTEQGDSAMYLCASSPRRGSGMAKNIQYFGAGTRLSVL.

This chain uses TRBV29-1 with TRBJ1-1; D is undetermined. V was shortened by 2 bases and J by 3 bases, with 13 bases between the two germline ends. Germline assignment: CDR1 SQVTM and CDR2 ANQGSEA. The CDR3 contains 14 residues. The CDR3 DNA follows: TGCAGCGTTGAATTCACGGGGAGGGACACTGAAGCTTTCTTT. It codes for CSVEFTGRDTEAFF.